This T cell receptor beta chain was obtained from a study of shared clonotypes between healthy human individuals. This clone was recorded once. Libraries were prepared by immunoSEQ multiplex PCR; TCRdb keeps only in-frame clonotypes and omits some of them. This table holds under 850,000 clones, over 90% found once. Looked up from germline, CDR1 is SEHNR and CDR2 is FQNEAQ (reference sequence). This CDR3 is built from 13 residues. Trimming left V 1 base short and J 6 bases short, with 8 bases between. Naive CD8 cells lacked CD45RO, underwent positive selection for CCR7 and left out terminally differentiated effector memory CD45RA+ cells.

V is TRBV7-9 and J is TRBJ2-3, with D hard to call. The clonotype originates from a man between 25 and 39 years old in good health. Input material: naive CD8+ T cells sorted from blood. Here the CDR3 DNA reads TGTGCCAGCAGCTTAGACGCGGCGGATACGCAGTATTTT. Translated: CASSLDAADTQYF.